This paragraph covers one T cell receptor beta chain sequence. Its antigen is not identified. This entry is derived from a study of a mutant IDH1 vaccine in newly diagnosed glioma. Study-level information: Before enrollment, patients got radiotherapy alone, temozolomide alone, or mostly the combination. Visits designated V12 and V13 were conducted at weeks 35 and 47, respectively. Study-wide points: Patients showed vaccine-induced immune responses at a rate of under 95%.

Time point specified: week 47, end of study. Doses comprised 300 ug of mutant IDH1 20-mer peptide each, plus topical imiquimod. Unmatched junction bases numbered 10, after V lost 0 bases and J lost 4 bases. The germline CDR1 and CDR2 sequences are LGHNA and YNFKEQ. The CDR3 spans 17 residues. Clones were sequenced by immunoSEQ multiplex PCR, and TCRdb holds only the in-frame ones, with some missing. The sample gives approximately 50,000 clones, roughly four fifths of which show up once; 3.2% is in the top ten. The sample was PBMCs, taken from a glioma patient whose treatment included an IDH1 peptide vaccine. The source of this sequence is a woman between 50 and 59 years old with glioma. The gene calls are TRBV4-2 and TRBJ2-5; 8 nucleotides align to TRBD2. CDR3 sequence (DNA): TGTGCCAGCAGCCAAGAAAGCCACGGGGGGGAGGGAGAGACCCAGTACTTC. This translates into CASSQESHGGEGETQYF.